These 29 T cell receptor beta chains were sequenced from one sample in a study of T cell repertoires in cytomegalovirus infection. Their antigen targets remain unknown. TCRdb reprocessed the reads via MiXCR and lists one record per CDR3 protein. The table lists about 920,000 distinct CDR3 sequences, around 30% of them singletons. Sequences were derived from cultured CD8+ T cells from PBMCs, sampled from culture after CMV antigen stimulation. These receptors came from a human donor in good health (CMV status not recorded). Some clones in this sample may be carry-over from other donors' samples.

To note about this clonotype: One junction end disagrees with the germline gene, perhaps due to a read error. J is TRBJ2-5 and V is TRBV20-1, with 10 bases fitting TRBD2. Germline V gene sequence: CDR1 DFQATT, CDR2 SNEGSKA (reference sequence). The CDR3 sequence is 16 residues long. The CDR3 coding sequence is TGCAGTGTTAGAGATGGTAAAGGACTAGCGGAAGAGACCCAGTACTTC. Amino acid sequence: CSVRDGKGLAEETQYF.

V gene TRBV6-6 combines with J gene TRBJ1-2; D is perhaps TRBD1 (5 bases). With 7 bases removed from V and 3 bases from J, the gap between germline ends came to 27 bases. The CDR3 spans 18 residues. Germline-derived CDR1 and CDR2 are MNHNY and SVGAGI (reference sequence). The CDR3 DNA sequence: TGTGCCAGCATTCCCCTCCGAGAGGGGCCCCTGCGGGACTATGGCTACACCTTC. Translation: CASIPLREGPLRDYGYTF.

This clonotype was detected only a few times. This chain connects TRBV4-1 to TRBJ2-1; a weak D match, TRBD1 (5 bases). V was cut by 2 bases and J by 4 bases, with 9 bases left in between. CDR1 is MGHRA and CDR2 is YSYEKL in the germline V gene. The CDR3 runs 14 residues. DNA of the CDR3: TGCGCCAGCAGCCAACTCGCAGGGTACAATGAGCAGTTCTTC. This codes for CASSQLAGYNEQFF.

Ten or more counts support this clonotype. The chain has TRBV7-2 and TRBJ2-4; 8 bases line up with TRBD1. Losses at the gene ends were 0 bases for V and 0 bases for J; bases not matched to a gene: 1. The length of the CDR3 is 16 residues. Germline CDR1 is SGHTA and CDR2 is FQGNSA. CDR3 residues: CASSLARGLAKNIQYF. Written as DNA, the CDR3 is TGTGCCAGCAGCTTAGCCAGGGGGCTAGCCAAAAACATTCAGTACTTC. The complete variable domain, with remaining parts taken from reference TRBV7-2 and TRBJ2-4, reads GAGVSQSPSNKVTEKGKDVELRCDPISGHTALYWYRQSLGQGLEFLIYFQGNSAPDKSGLPSDRFSAERTGGSVSTLTIQRTQQEDSAVYLCASSLARGLAKNIQYFGAGTRLSVL.

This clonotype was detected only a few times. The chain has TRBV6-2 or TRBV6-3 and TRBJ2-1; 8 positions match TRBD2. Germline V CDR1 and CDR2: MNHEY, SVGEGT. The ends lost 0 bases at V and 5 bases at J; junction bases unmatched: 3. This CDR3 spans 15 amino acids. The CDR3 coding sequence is TGTGCCAGCAGTTACTCACGGGGGGGGAACAATGAGCAGTTCTTC. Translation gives CASSYSRGGNNEQFF.

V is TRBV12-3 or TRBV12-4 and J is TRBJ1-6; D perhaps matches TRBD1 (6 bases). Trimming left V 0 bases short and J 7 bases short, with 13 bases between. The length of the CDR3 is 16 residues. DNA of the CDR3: TGTGCCAGCAGTTTAGCGGGGGGCTATGCGAATTCACCCCTCCACTTT. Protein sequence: CASSLAGGYANSPLHF.

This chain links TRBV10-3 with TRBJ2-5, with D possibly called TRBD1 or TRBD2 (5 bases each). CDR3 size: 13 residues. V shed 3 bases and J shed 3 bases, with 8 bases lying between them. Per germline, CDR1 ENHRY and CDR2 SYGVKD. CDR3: CAISDGTEETQYF. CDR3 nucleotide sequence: TGTGCCATCAGTGATGGGACCGAAGAGACCCAGTACTTC.

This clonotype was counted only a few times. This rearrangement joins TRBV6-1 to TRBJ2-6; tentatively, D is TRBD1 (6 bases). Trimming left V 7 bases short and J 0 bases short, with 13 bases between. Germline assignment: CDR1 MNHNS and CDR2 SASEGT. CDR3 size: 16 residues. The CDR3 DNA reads TGTGCCAGCAAGGACAGATTTCTCTCTGGGGCCAACGTCCTGACTTTC. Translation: CASKDRFLSGANVLTF.

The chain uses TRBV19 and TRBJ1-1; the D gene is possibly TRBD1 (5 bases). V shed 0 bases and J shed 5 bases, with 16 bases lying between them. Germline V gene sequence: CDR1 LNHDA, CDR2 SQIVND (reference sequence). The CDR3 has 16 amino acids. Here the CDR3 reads CASSIDHWGGGTEAFF. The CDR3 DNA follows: TGTGCCAGTAGTATAGATCATTGGGGCGGTGGGACTGAAGCTTTCTTT. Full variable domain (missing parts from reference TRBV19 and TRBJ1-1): DGGITQSPKYLFRKEGQNVTLSCEQNLNHDAMYWYRQDPGQGLRLIYYSQIVNDFQKGDIAEGYSVSREKKESFPLTVTSAQKNPTAFYLCASSIDHWGGGTEAFFGQGTRLTVV.

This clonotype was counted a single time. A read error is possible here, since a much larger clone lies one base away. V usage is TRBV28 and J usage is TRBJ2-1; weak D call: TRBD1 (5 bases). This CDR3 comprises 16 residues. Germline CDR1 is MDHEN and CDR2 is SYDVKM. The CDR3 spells CVSSRDSSSKYNEQFF. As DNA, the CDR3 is TGTGTCAGCAGTCGCGACAGTTCTTCTAAATACAATGAGCAGTTCTTC. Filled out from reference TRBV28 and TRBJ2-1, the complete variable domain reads DVKVTQSSRYLVKRTGEKVFLECVQDMDHENMFWYRQDPGLGLRLIYFSYDVKMKEKGDIPEGYSVSREKKERFSLILESASTNQTSMYLCVSSRDSSSKYNEQFFGPGTRLTVL.

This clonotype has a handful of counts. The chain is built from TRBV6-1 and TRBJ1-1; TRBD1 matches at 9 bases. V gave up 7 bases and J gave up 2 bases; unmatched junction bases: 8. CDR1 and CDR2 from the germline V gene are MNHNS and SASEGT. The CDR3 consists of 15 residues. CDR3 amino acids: CASKFSGQGNTEAFF. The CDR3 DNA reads TGTGCCAGCAAATTTTCGGGACAGGGAAACACTGAAGCTTTCTTT.

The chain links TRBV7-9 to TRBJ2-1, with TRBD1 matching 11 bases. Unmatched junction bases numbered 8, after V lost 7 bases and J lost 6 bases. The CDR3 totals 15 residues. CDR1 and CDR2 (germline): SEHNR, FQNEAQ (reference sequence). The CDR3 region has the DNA TGTGCCAGCAACCATTTAGGGACAGGGGGCAATGAGCAGTTCTTC. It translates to CASNHLGTGGNEQFF.

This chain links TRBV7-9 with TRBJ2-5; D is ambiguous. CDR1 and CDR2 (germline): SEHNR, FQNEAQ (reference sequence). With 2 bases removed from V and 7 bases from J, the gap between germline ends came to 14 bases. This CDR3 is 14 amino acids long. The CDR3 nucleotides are TGTGCCAGCAGCTTAACGACAAGGGAAGGGACCCAGTACTTC. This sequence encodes CASSLTTREGTQYF.

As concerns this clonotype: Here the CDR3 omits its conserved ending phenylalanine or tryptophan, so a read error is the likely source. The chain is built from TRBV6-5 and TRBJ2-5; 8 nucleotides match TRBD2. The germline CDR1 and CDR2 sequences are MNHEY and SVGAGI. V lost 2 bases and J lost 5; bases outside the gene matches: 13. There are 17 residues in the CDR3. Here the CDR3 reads CASSYGPGGVLRETQYV. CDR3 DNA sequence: TGTGCCAGCAGTTACGGTCCGGGGGGGGTCCTTCGGGAGACCCAGTACGTC.

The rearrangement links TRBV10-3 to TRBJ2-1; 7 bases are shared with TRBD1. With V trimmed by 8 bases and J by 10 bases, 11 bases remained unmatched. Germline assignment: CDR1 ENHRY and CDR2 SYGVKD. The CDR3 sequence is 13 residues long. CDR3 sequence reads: CAIPGTAPGEQFF. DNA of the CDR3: TGTGCCATCCCAGGGACAGCTCCAGGGGAGCAGTTCTTC.

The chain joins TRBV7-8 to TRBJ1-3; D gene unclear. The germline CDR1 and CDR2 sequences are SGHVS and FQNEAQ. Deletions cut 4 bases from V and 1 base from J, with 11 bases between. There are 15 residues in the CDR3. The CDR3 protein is CASSSRVASGNTIYF. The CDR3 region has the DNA TGTGCCAGCAGCTCCCGGGTAGCATCTGGAAACACCATATATTTT.

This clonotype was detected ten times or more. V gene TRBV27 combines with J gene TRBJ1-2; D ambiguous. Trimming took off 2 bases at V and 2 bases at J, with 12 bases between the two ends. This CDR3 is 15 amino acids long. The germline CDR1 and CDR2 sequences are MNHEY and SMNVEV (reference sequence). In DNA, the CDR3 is TGTGCCAGCAGTTTAACACAACTTTCGAACTATGGCTACACCTTC. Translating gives CASSLTQLSNYGYTF.

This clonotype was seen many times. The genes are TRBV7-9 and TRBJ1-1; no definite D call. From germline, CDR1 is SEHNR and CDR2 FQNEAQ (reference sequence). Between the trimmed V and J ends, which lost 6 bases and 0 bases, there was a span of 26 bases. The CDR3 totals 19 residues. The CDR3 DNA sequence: TGTGCCAGCAGACCTTTGGTTGGGCAGGCCCGCATCATGAACACTGAAGCTTTCTTT. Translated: CASRPLVGQARIMNTEAFF. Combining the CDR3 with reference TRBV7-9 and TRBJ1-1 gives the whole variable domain DTGVSQNPRHKITKRGQNVTFRCDPISEHNRLYWYRQTLGQGPEFLTYFQNEAQLEKSRLLSDRFSAERPKGSFSTLEIQRTEQGDSAMYLCASRPLVGQARIMNTEAFFGQGTRLTVV.

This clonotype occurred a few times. The CDR3: CASRLLAEFYNEQFF. The CDR3 DNA follows: TGTGCCAGCAGGCTACTAGCGGAGTTCTACAATGAGCAGTTCTTC. The rearrangement joins TRBV6-1 to TRBJ2-1; 8 nucleotides align to TRBD2. The CDR3 has 15 amino acids. Germline V CDR1 and CDR2: MNHNS, SASEGT. The J segment lost 3 bases and the V segment lost 6 bases, leaving 7 bases of the junction unmatched.

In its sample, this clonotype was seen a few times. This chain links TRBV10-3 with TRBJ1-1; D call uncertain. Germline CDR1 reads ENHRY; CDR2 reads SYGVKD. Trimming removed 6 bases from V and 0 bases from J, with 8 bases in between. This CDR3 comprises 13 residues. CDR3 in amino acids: CAISDLLNTEAFF. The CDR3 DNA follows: TGTGCCATCAGCGATCTCCTGAACACTGAAGCTTTCTTT.

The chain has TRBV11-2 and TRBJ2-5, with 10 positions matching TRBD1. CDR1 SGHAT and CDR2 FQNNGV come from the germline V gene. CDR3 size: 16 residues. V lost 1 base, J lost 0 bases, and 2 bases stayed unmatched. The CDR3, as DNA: TGTGCCAGCAGCTTAGTGACAGGGGGCTACCAAGAGACCCAGTACTTC. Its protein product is CASSLVTGGYQETQYF.

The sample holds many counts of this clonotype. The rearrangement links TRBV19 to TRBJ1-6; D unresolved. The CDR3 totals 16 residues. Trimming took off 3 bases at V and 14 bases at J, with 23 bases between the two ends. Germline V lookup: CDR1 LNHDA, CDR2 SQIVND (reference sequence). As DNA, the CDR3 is TGTGCCAGTAGTATGCCCGCGGGAGGGAACCTTCAAACCCTCCACTTT. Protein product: CASSMPAGGNLQTLHF.

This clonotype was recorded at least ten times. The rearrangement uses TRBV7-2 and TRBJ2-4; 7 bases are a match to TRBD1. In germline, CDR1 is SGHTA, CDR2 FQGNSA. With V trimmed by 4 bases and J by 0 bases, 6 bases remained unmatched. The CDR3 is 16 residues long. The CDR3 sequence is CASSWGQTLAKNIQYF. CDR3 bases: TGTGCCAGCAGCTGGGGACAGACGCTAGCCAAAAACATTCAGTACTTC.

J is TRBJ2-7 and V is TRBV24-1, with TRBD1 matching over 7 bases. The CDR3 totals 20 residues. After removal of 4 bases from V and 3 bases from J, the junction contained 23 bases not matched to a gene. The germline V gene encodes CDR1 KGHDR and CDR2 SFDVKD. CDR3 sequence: CATSEPTPSSDRNEDYEQYV. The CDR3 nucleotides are TGTGCCACCAGTGAACCCACTCCATCCTCGGACAGGAACGAGGACTACGAGCAGTACGTC.

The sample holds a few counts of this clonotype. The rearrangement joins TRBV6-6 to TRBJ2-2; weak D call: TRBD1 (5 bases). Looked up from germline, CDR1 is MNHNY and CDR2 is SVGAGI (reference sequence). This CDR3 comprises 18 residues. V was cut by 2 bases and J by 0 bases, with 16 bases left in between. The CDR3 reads CASSYVNRILANTGELFF. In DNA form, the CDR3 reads TGTGCCAGCAGTTACGTTAACAGGATCTTAGCGAACACCGGGGAGCTGTTTTTT.

In nucleotides, the CDR3 is TGTGCCAGCTCACCACAGGGGTGGCCCTATAATTCACCCCTCCACTTT. It codes for CASSPQGWPYNSPLHF. The chain employs TRBV18 and TRBJ1-6; a weak D match, TRBD1 (5 bases). Trimming removed 1 base at V and 2 bases at J, with 9 bases between. The CDR3 runs to 16 residues. The germline V gene encodes CDR1 KGHSH and CDR2 LQKENI.

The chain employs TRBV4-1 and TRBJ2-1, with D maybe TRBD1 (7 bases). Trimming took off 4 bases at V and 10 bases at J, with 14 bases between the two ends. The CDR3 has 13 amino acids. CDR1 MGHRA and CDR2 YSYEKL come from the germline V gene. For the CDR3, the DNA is TGCGCCAGCAGCCTTCTATCAGGGGGGGAGCAGTTCTTC. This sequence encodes CASSLLSGGEQFF.

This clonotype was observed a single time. CDR3 protein: CASSRRKEQYV. The CDR3 region has the DNA TGCGCCAGCAGCCGACGTAAAGAGCAGTACGTC. The chain has TRBV23-1 and TRBJ2-7; D not resolved. TRBV23-1 is designated an ORF whose function remains uncertain. This CDR3 region has 11 residues. With 6 bases removed from V and 7 bases from J, the gap between germline ends came to 10 bases.

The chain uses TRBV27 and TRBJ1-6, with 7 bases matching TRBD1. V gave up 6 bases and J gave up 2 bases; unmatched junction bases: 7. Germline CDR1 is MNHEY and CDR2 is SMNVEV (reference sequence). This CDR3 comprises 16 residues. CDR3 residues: CASSPTGDPYNSPLHF. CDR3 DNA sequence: TGTGCCAGCAGCCCTACAGGGGACCCCTATAATTCACCCCTCCACTTT.